The 17 T cell receptor beta chains below come from one sample, sequenced in a study of blood T cell repertoires in COVID-19. Generated by immunoSEQ multiplex PCR, the TCRdb table keeps only in-frame clones and is missing some. Found here are about 130,000 clones, around nine tenths of them singletons; the top ten hold roughly 1.1%. Sequencing was carried out using peripheral blood. The source of these receptors is a woman of 80 years or more with acute or convalescent COVID-19.

V and J are TRBV7-8 and TRBJ2-7; 8 bases align to TRBD1. CDR1 is SGHVS, CDR2 FQNEAQ, per germline. CDR3 size: 15 residues. Trimming took 4 bases from V and 7 from J; bases not matched to a gene: 12. CDR3 amino acids: CASSSETGTGREQYF. As DNA, the CDR3 is TGTGCCAGCAGCTCAGAGACCGGGACAGGCCGGGAGCAGTACTTC. The whole variable domain, remainder taken from reference TRBV7-8 and TRBJ2-7, is GAGVSQSPRYKVAKRGQDVALRCDPISGHVSLFWYQQALGQGPEFLTYFQNEAQLDKSGLPSDRFFAERPEGSVSTLKIQRTQQEDSAVYLCASSSETGTGREQYFGPGTRLTVT.

In its sample, this clone was seen once. V is TRBV23-1 and J is TRBJ1-1, with D possibly being TRBD1 (5 bases). TRBV23-1 is flagged as an ORF with uncertain function. The CDR3 runs 20 residues. V gave up 1 base and J gave up 1 base, with 25 bases separating them. The CDR3, as DNA: TGCGCCAGCAGTCAATTCGGGGGGAGGAGGGGATCCCTATCGAACACTGAAGCTTTCTTT. Amino acids: CASSQFGGRRGSLSNTEAFF.

The chain joins TRBV14 to TRBJ1-2; 7 bases are a match to TRBD1. Unmatched junction bases numbered 5, after V lost 6 bases and J lost 7 bases. The germline gives CDR1 SGHDN, CDR2 FVKESK. The CDR3 extends over 12 amino acids. As DNA, the CDR3 is TGTGCCAGCAGTCAGACAGGGAGTGGCTACACCTTC. It encodes CASSQTGSGYTF.

The chain employs TRBV25-1 and TRBJ2-1, with D unresolved. The V end lost 6 bases, the J end lost 8 bases, and 14 bases lay between the germline ends. The CDR3 consists of 13 residues. Germline loops: CDR1 MGHDK, CDR2 SYGVNS. CDR3 nucleotides: TGTGCCAGCAGCGCAGTCTTGATGGATGAGCAGTTCTTC. It is translated as CASSAVLMDEQFF.

The count of this clone is one. This chain links TRBV7-6 with TRBJ2-1; 13 nucleotides align to TRBD2. The germline V gene has CDR1 SGHVS and CDR2 FNYEAQ. The V and J ends lost 5 bases and 4 bases, in that order; junction bases with no gene match: 8. This CDR3 has 17 residues. The DNA for the CDR3 is TGTGCCAGCAGCATTACTAGCGGGAGGGCCGCATACAATGAGCAGTTCTTC. Its protein is CASSITSGRAAYNEQFF.

The chain employs TRBV6-2 or TRBV6-3 and TRBJ2-5, with 8 bases identical to TRBD2. This CDR3 spans 15 amino acids. The V and J ends lost 4 bases and 5 bases, in that order; junction bases with no gene match: 9. Per the germline V gene, CDR1 is MNHEY and CDR2 is SVGEGT. The CDR3, as DNA: TGTGCCAGCAGTTTTGATCGGGGGGGCCGTGAGACCCAGTACTTC. Protein: CASSFDRGGRETQYF.

V is TRBV6-5 and J is TRBJ1-4, with D possibly TRBD1 on 5 matching bases. Germline CDR1 is MNHEY and CDR2 is SVGAGI. The CDR3 totals 14 residues. V shed 7 bases and J shed 4 bases, with 13 bases lying between them. CDR3 coding DNA: TGTGCCAGCACCCTATCGCAGGGTAATGAAAAACTGTTTTTT. Encoded protein: CASTLSQGNEKLFF.

V is TRBV3-1 (or the pseudogene TRBV3-2) and J is TRBJ2-2; TRBD1 agrees at 9 bases. The V gene end was trimmed by 3 bases and the J gene end by 2 bases; junction bases not matched to a gene: 4. The CDR3 length is 16 residues. Germline V gene data show CDR1 as LGHDT and CDR2 as YNNKEL (reference sequence). The CDR3 DNA follows: TGTGCCAGCAGCCACACAGGGGGCGCAAACACCGGGGAGCTGTTTTTT. It translates to CASSHTGGANTGELFF.

The chain couples TRBV28 to TRBJ1-2; D might be TRBD1 (5 bases). This CDR3 contains 15 residues. Trimming stripped 3 bases from V and 4 bases from J, with 15 bases between. CDR1 and CDR2 from the germline V gene are MDHEN and SYDVKM. CDR3 nucleotide sequence: TGTGCCAGCAGTTTCCGTGGGGCGAGGAGCTATGGCTACACCTTC. As protein: CASSFRGARSYGYTF.

V and J are TRBV5-8 and TRBJ2-7, with TRBD2 identical over 10 bases. CDR1 SGHTS and CDR2 YDEGEE come from the germline V gene. The CDR3 runs 14 residues. With 2 bases clipped from V and 6 bases from J, the junction kept 5 bases outside the gene matches. The DNA for the CDR3 is TGTGCCAGCAGCTTCAGCGGGAGGGCCCCCGAGCAGTACTTC. It translates to CASSFSGRAPEQYF.

V is TRBV5-1 and J is TRBJ2-3; TRBD1 aligns across 7 bases. The junction had 3 bases not matched to a gene; V was cut back by 4 bases and J by 1 base. The CDR3 runs to 14 residues. CDR1 is SGHRS and CDR2 is YFSETQ in the germline V gene. DNA for the CDR3: TGCGCCAGCAGCACAGGGGACCGCACAGATACGCAGTATTTT. Protein sequence: CASSTGDRTDTQYF.

CDR3 region: CASNRGYEQYF. DNA for the CDR3: TGTGCCAGCAACCGGGGGTACGAGCAGTACTTC. The V gene is TRBV12-3 or TRBV12-4, the J gene TRBJ2-7; D is possibly TRBD2 (6 bases). The CDR3 is made up of 11 amino acids. Trimming stripped 7 bases from V and 4 bases from J, with 8 bases between.

The J gene is TRBJ2-3, the V gene TRBV7-9; 11 bases fit TRBD1. Germline-derived CDR1 and CDR2 are SEHNR and FQNEAQ (reference sequence). This CDR3 is built from 17 residues. With 0 bases clipped from V and 5 bases from J, the junction kept 7 bases outside the gene matches. Here the CDR3 reads CASSLAAGTGGGDTQYF. Here the CDR3 DNA reads TGTGCCAGCAGCTTAGCCGCCGGGACAGGGGGAGGAGATACGCAGTATTTT.

This clone appeared a few times. V and J are TRBV7-9 and TRBJ2-5, with D possibly TRBD1 on 6 matching bases. Trimming stripped 6 bases from V and 6 bases from J, with 8 bases between. From germline, CDR1 is SEHNR and CDR2 FQNEAQ (reference sequence). The length of the CDR3 is 11 residues. Written as DNA, the CDR3 is TGTGCCAGCAGTGACAGGAAGACCCAGTACTTC. This translates into CASSDRKTQYF. Variable domain in full (rest from reference TRBV7-9 and TRBJ2-5): DTGVSQNPRHKITKRGQNVTFRCDPISEHNRLYWYRQTLGQGPEFLTYFQNEAQLEKSRLLSDRFSAERPKGSFSTLEIQRTEQGDSAMYLCASSDRKTQYFGPGTRLLVL.

The chain couples TRBV12-2 to TRBJ2-1; the table assigns TRBD2, which was not confirmed against the DNA. TRBV12-2 is annotated as a pseudogene. The CDR3 loop spans 16 amino acids. The CDR3 here is CASRLADPVRVHEQFF. CDR3 in DNA: TGTGCAAGTCGCTTAGCCGACCCTGTGCGGGTCCATGAGCAGTTCTTC.

V usage is TRBV2 and J usage is TRBJ1-3; D perhaps matches TRBD1 (5 bases). CDR1 and CDR2 (germline): SNHLY, FYNNEI. Trimming removed 2 bases at V and 0 bases at J, with 14 bases between. CDR3 length equals 17 residues. CDR3 loop: CASSEHGRGASGNTIYF. The CDR3 DNA follows: TGTGCCAGCAGTGAACATGGGAGGGGTGCCTCTGGAAACACCATATATTTT.

This sequence joins TRBV4-2 and TRBJ1-1, with unresolved D. CDR1 is LGHNA and CDR2 is YNFKEQ in the germline V gene. This CDR3 has 17 amino acids. Trimming took off 1 base at V and 1 base at J, with 16 bases between the two ends. CDR3 in DNA: TGTGCCAGCAGCCAAGTAGCGTCCGGGGAATGGAACACTGAAGCTTTCTTT. It codes for CASSQVASGEWNTEAFF.